The clone carrying this T cell receptor beta chain was detected ten times or more. The antigen remains unidentified. These data are taken from a study of T-cell reconstitution after alpha-beta-depleted transplantation in children. Findings of the study overall: About two months after transplant, alpha-beta T cells reportedly came from several hundred expanded graft clones. A year post-transplant, T-cell counts and diversity derived mostly from newly produced T cells. From surviving recipient T cells and thymic progenitors came the high day-60 TCRbeta diversity observed in some patients.

TCRbeta library preparation incorporated unique molecular identifiers. TCRdb passed the PCR reads through MiXCR, listing each CDR3 protein once. The sample has 250,000 to 300,000 distinct CDR3 sequences, around 10% seen once; the top ten hold 20% to 25%. The ends were cut back, 3 bases at V and 1 base at J, with 10 bases in the middle. This CDR3 spans 13 amino acids. Germline V gene data show CDR1 as SQVTM and CDR2 as ANQGSEA. The gene calls are TRBV29-1 and TRBJ2-7; D gene unclear. The clonotype was recovered from a male patient between 2 and 10 years old who had a stem cell transplant for chronic granulomatous disease, so the T cells may come from the graft donor. The material sequenced was peripheral blood, taken 180 days after TCRalphabeta/CD19-depleted stem cell transplant. CDR3 in DNA: TGCAGCGTTGAGGGTAGTTCGTCCTACGAGCAGTACTTC. This sequence encodes CSVEGSSSYEQYF.